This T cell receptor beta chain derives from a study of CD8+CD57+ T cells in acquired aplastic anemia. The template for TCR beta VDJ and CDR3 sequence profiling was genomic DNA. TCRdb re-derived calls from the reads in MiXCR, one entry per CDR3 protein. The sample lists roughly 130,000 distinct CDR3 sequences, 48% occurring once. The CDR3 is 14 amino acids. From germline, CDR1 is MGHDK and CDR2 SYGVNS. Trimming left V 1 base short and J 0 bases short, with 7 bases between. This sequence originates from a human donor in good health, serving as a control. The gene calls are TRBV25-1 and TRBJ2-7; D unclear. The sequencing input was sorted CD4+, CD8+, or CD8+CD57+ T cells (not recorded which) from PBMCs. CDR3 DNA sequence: TGTGCCAGCAGTGAATTTAGGAGCTCCTACGAGCAGTACTTC. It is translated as CASSEFRSSYEQYF.